A single sample gave rise to the 16 T cell receptor beta chains below, sequenced in a study of shared clonotypes between healthy human individuals. CD45RO-negative, CCR7-positively selected cells formed the naive CD8 fraction, excluding terminally differentiated effector memory CD45RA+ cells. Generated by immunoSEQ multiplex PCR, the TCRdb table keeps only in-frame clones and is missing some. The data show about 870,000 clones, 80% to 95% seen once. Sequencing used naive CD8+ T cells sorted from blood. Receptors were obtained from a young man in good health.

This chain uses TRBV7-6 with TRBJ2-7, with 7 bases lining up with TRBD1. The CDR3 spans 15 residues. With V trimmed by 5 bases and J by 2 bases, 9 bases remained unmatched. Germline V gives CDR1 SGHVS, CDR2 FNYEAQ. CDR3 region: CASSPKAGTAYEQYF. CDR3 DNA sequence: TGTGCCAGCAGCCCAAAAGCCGGGACAGCCTACGAGCAGTACTTC.

The chain links TRBV15 to TRBJ2-7; D is uncertain. The CDR3 is made up of 17 amino acids. CDR1 LNHNV and CDR2 YYDKDF come from the germline V gene (reference sequence). The V gene lost 0 bases and the J gene lost 1 base, with 16 bases spanning the gap. CDR3 DNA sequence: TGTGCCACCAGCAGAGATAATGGGCCGGCGGCTTCCTACGAGCAGTACTTC. Amino acid sequence: CATSRDNGPAASYEQYF.

J is TRBJ2-5 and V is TRBV7-2; D gene ambiguous. V was cut by 5 bases and J by 3 bases, with 19 bases left in between. The CDR3 is made up of 16 amino acids. Per the germline V gene, CDR1 is SGHTA and CDR2 is FQGNSA. The CDR3 is CASSPHWSTTKETQYF. CDR3 in DNA: TGTGCCAGCAGCCCCCATTGGAGCACAACGAAAGAGACCCAGTACTTC.

This clone was detected once. The chain links TRBV4-1 to TRBJ2-7; 8 nucleotides align to TRBD2. Looked up from germline, CDR1 is MGHRA and CDR2 is YSYEKL. J was trimmed by 4 bases and V by 4 bases; bases with no gene match: 9. The CDR3 covers 15 residues. CDR3 in amino acids: CASSPTAGGRYEQYF. As DNA, the CDR3 is TGCGCCAGCAGCCCCACCGCGGGGGGTCGGTACGAGCAGTACTTC.

J is TRBJ1-1 and V is TRBV19; no clear D. V shed 3 bases and J shed 2 bases, with 10 bases lying between them. This CDR3 has 14 amino acids. Germline V gene data show CDR1 as LNHDA and CDR2 as SQIVND (reference sequence). CDR3 in DNA: TGTGCCAGTAGTATGGCAACAACAAACACTGAAGCTTTCTTT. Amino acids: CASSMATTNTEAFF.

V and J are TRBV2 and TRBJ2-7, with 9 positions matching TRBD1. Germline-derived CDR1 and CDR2 are SNHLY and FYNNEI. This CDR3 region has 17 residues. V was pared by 3 bases and J by 3 bases, with 12 bases of the junction left unmatched. The DNA of the CDR3 is TGTGCCAGCAGTGATGATCCGCCCGGGACAGGGTTCTACGAGCAGTACTTC. This translates into CASSDDPPGTGFYEQYF.

This sequence joins TRBV27 and TRBJ2-7; 7 bases map to TRBD2. CDR3 length: 13 amino acids. Germline V gene lookup returns CDR1 MNHEY and CDR2 SMNVEV (reference sequence). The junction had 6 bases not matched to a gene; V was cut back by 6 bases and J by 4 bases. The DNA for the CDR3 is TGTGCCAGCAGAGGAGCTAGCGGTTACGAGCAGTACTTC. Translation: CASRGASGYEQYF.

The chain employs TRBV28 and TRBJ2-3; 8 bases map to TRBD2. Losses at the gene ends were 3 bases for V and 3 bases for J; bases not matched to a gene: 11. The CDR3 sequence is 17 residues long. Germline V gene data show CDR1 as MDHEN and CDR2 as SYDVKM. The CDR3 here is CASSFTPLAGRTDTQYF. The DNA for the CDR3 is TGTGCCAGCAGTTTTACCCCCTTAGCGGGAAGGACAGATACGCAGTATTTT. Supplemented by reference TRBV28 and TRBJ2-3, the full variable domain reads DVKVTQSSRYLVKRTGEKVFLECVQDMDHENMFWYRQDPGLGLRLIYFSYDVKMKEKGDIPEGYSVSREKKERFSLILESASTNQTSMYLCASSFTPLAGRTDTQYFGPGTRLTVL.

CDR3 residues: CASSASGLAGPLTYNEQFF. The CDR3 nucleotides read TGTGCCAGCAGTGCCTCGGGACTAGCGGGGCCATTAACCTACAATGAGCAGTTCTTC. This chain links TRBV2 with TRBJ2-1; 13 bases match TRBD2. The germline V gene encodes CDR1 SNHLY and CDR2 FYNNEI. The CDR3 runs to 19 residues. With 4 bases clipped from V and 2 bases from J, the junction kept 11 bases outside the gene matches.

This chain links TRBV27 with TRBJ2-1; 11 bases are a match to TRBD2. The length of the CDR3 is 16 residues. From germline, CDR1 is MNHEY and CDR2 SMNVEV (reference sequence). With 7 bases clipped from V and 5 bases from J, the junction kept 10 bases outside the gene matches. In DNA, the CDR3 is TGTGCCAGCATACAAACCGGGACTAGCGGTAACAATGAGCAGTTCTTC. This gives the protein CASIQTGTSGNNEQFF.

This clone was seen a handful of times. V usage is TRBV9 and J usage is TRBJ2-7; D perhaps matches TRBD1 (5 bases). CDR1 is SGDLS, CDR2 YYNGEE, per germline. V shed 0 bases and J shed 3 bases, with 13 bases lying between them. This CDR3 has 15 amino acids. The CDR3 region is CASSVGFDRVYEQYF. The DNA of the CDR3 is TGTGCCAGCAGCGTAGGGTTTGACAGAGTCTACGAGCAGTACTTC.

The chain joins TRBV9 to TRBJ2-1; 12 nucleotides agree with TRBD2. The CDR3 runs 20 residues. Germline CDR1 reads SGDLS; CDR2 reads YYNGEE. J lost 0 bases, V lost 0 bases, and 10 bases had no gene match. CDR3 sequence: CASSVAGLAGADLSYNEQFF. The DNA for the CDR3 is TGTGCCAGCAGCGTAGCGGGACTAGCGGGCGCAGACCTCTCCTACAATGAGCAGTTCTTC.

Turning to this clone: Other DNA variants within this sample encode the same CDR3. This chain links TRBV7-9 with TRBJ2-3; D call uncertain. The V end was cut by 4 bases, the J end by 5 bases, with 7 bases between. The CDR3 consists of 12 residues. Germline assignment: CDR1 SEHNR and CDR2 FQNEAQ (reference sequence). CDR3 loop: CASSSLEDTQYF. The CDR3 DNA sequence: TGTGCCAGCAGCTCCCTAGAAGATACGCAGTATTTT.

The V call is TRBV27, the J call TRBJ1-1; 9 positions match TRBD1. Looked up from germline, CDR1 is MNHEY and CDR2 is SMNVEV (reference sequence). The CDR3 is 15 residues long. Trimming took 5 bases from V and 4 from J; bases not matched to a gene: 8. CDR3 bases: TGTGCCAGCAGTCTAAACAGGGGGCTCGTCACTGAAGCTTTCTTT. This encodes CASSLNRGLVTEAFF.

Remarks on this clone: Other nucleotide sequences in the sample specify the same CDR3. V usage is TRBV27 and J usage is TRBJ1-5; TRBD1 might be the D (5 bases). CDR3 length: 13 amino acids. Germline V gene lookup returns CDR1 MNHEY and CDR2 SMNVEV (reference sequence). V was trimmed by 3 bases and J by 4 bases, leaving 7 bases between them. The DNA for the CDR3 is TGTGCCAGCAGTTTGGGACGAAATCAGCCCCAGCATTTT. Amino acid sequence: CASSLGRNQPQHF.

The chain links TRBV28 to TRBJ2-5; D perhaps matches TRBD1 (5 bases). From germline, CDR1 is MDHEN and CDR2 SYDVKM. V lost 3 bases to trimming and J lost 2 bases, with 13 bases between them. The CDR3 spans 15 residues. The DNA of the CDR3 is TGTGCCAGCAGTTTGTTAACAGGCCGGCAAGAGACCCAGTACTTC. Its protein product is CASSLLTGRQETQYF.